This TCR beta chain was observed in a study of blood T cell repertoires in COVID-19. Overall study: Acute-phase and convalescent COVID-19 samples originated in the United States, Italy and Spain. PBMCs, B-cell-depleted T cells, or T cells provided the cDNA or gDNA that made up the material.

Germline CDR1 SGHKS, CDR2 YYEKEE (reference sequence). The CDR3 runs to 13 residues. V gave up 4 bases and J gave up 5 bases, with 10 bases separating them. As handled by the study authors: Amplification from reference gene primers served as the basis for estimated nucleated cell counts. Sequencing used immunoSEQ multiplex PCR; TCRdb keeps in-frame clones, though not all of them. That table furnishes V, J and clone size, whereas the DNA furnished D and trimming. The sample has around 100,000 clones, about 88% seen once. This sequence originates from a human donor in a cohort sampled during active COVID-19. The sample was peripheral blood. J is TRBJ2-4 and V is TRBV5-5; D gene ambiguous. The CDR3 loop is CASSHPPENIQYF. The CDR3, as DNA: TGTGCCAGCAGCCACCCCCCGGAAAACATTCAGTACTTC.